This entry lists 20 T cell receptor beta chains sequenced from one sample in a study of T cell responses to AZD1222 COVID-19 vaccine. Data came from immunoSEQ multiplex PCR; TCRdb stores just in-frame clones and leaves some out. This sample has approximately 150,000 clones, with around nine tenths found just once. This specimen was peripheral blood, taken 28 days after the second AZD1222 dose. Source of these receptors: an adult who received the AZD1222 COVID-19 vaccine.

V is TRBV20-1 and J is TRBJ2-3; D unclear. Trimming cost V 3 bases and J 2 bases, with 9 bases left between them. This CDR3 has 13 residues. Per the germline V gene, CDR1 is DFQATT and CDR2 is SNEGSKA (reference sequence). The CDR3 loop reads CSASRIYTDTQYF. The DNA for the CDR3 is TGCAGTGCTAGTAGGATCTACACAGATACGCAGTATTTT.

The chain uses TRBV18 and TRBJ2-6, with TRBD1 matching 10 bases. The CDR3 extends over 19 amino acids. After removal of 0 bases from V and 0 bases from J, the junction contained 5 bases not matched to a gene. Germline assignment: CDR1 KGHSH and CDR2 LQKENI. The CDR3 reads CASSPPYRTGGSGANVLTF. The CDR3 nucleotides are TGTGCCAGCTCACCACCCTATCGGACAGGGGGCTCTGGGGCCAACGTCCTGACTTTC.

V and J are TRBV28 and TRBJ1-6; no clear D. This CDR3 has 16 residues. CDR1 is MDHEN, CDR2 SYDVKM, per germline. Trimming left V 4 bases short and J 4 bases short, with 14 bases between. The CDR3 region has the DNA TGTGCCAGCAGTTCACGATCGCGCAGGTATAATTCACCCCTCCACTTT. This codes for CASSSRSRRYNSPLHF.

The V gene is TRBV11-3, the J gene TRBJ2-2, with TRBD2 matching 9 bases. J was trimmed by 1 base and V by 5 bases; bases with no gene match: 8. CDR3 size: 17 residues. Looked up from germline, CDR1 is SGHNT and CDR2 is YENEEA. Written as DNA, the CDR3 is TGTGCCAGCAGCGGGGGGCTAGCGGGACGGAACACCGGGGAGCTGTTTTTT. Encoded protein: CASSGGLAGRNTGELFF.

The chain carries TRBV9 and TRBJ2-5; possibly TRBD2 for D (6 bases). Germline values: CDR1 SGDLS, CDR2 YYNGEE. This CDR3 comprises 13 residues. V was cut by 3 bases and J by 9 bases, with 15 bases left in between. The CDR3: CASSATMGGPQYF. CDR3 DNA: TGTGCCAGCAGCGCAACGATGGGGGGTCCCCAGTACTTC.

The chain combines TRBV30 with TRBJ1-6, with D maybe TRBD1 (6 bases). The germline V and J ends were trimmed by 6 bases and 7 bases, with 16 bases remaining between them. The CDR3 extends over 14 amino acids. Germline V CDR1 and CDR2: GTSNPN, SVGIG (reference sequence). The CDR3 is CACTISDRNSPLHF. CDR3 bases: TGTGCCTGTACTATTTCTGACAGGAATTCACCCCTCCACTTT.

The chain has TRBV30 and TRBJ1-3; TRBD1 matches at 7 bases. This CDR3 is 15 amino acids long. The V gene end was trimmed by 1 base and the J gene end by 0 bases; junction bases not matched to a gene: 3. The germline gives CDR1 GTSNPN, CDR2 SVGIG (reference sequence). The CDR3 loop reads CAWSGQGFSGNTIYF. The CDR3 DNA is TGTGCCTGGAGTGGACAGGGATTCTCTGGAAACACCATATATTTT. Variable domain in full (rest from reference TRBV30 and TRBJ1-3): SQTIHQWPATLVQPVGSPLSLECTVEGTSNPNLYWYRQAAGRGLQLLFYSVGIGQISSEVPQNLSASRPQDRQFILSSKKLLLSDSGFYLCAWSGQGFSGNTIYFGEGSWLTVV.

The chain combines TRBV5-4 with TRBJ2-5; the match to TRBD2 covers 9 bases. The CDR3 totals 15 residues. V gave up 1 base and J gave up 4 bases; unmatched junction bases: 5. Germline V gene lookup returns CDR1 SGHNT and CDR2 YYREEE (reference sequence). The CDR3: CASSLSSGSTETQYF. The CDR3 region has the DNA TGTGCCAGCAGCTTGAGTAGCGGGAGCACAGAGACCCAGTACTTC.

The chain recombines TRBV6-2 or TRBV6-3 with TRBJ1-1; 9 nucleotides align to TRBD1. Per the germline V gene, CDR1 is MNHEY and CDR2 is SVGEGT. The CDR3 is made up of 15 amino acids. After removal of 5 bases from V and 6 bases from J, the junction contained 10 bases not matched to a gene. CDR3 sequence (DNA): TGTGCCAGCAGTCGCGTTCGGGACAGGGCGGCTGAAGCTTTCTTT. This codes for CASSRVRDRAAEAFF.

CDR3 sequence (DNA): TGTGCCAGCACCGTGACTAGCGGGAGGGGAAGGGACGAGCAGTACTTC. This codes for CASTVTSGRGRDEQYF. The chain employs TRBV11-2 and TRBJ2-7; 14 positions agree with TRBD2. Germline lookup yields CDR1 SGHAT and CDR2 FQNNGV. Losses at the gene ends were 7 bases for V and 5 bases for J; bases not matched to a gene: 10. The CDR3 runs 16 residues.

This sequence joins TRBV5-1 and TRBJ2-1; possible D gene TRBD2, 6 bases. V was clipped by 6 bases and J by 10 bases, with 23 bases between them. The CDR3 covers 15 residues. Germline lookup yields CDR1 SGHRS and CDR2 YFSETQ. The CDR3 loop is CASIDQGGPRKEQFF. For the CDR3, the DNA is TGCGCCAGCATCGACCAGGGAGGCCCAAGAAAAGAGCAGTTCTTC.

CDR3 amino acids: CASSMGQGPYGYTF. CDR3 nucleotides: TGTGCCAGTAGTATGGGACAGGGGCCCTATGGCTACACCTTC. The chain carries TRBV19 and TRBJ1-2; TRBD1 matches 10 bases. V shed 3 bases and J 4 bases; nucleotides not matched to a gene: 2. Germline lookup yields CDR1 LNHDA and CDR2 SQIVND (reference sequence). The CDR3 is made up of 14 amino acids. The full variable domain, in which reference TRBV19 and TRBJ1-2 provide the parts outside the CDR3, is DGGITQSPKYLFRKEGQNVTLSCEQNLNHDAMYWYRQDPGQGLRLIYYSQIVNDFQKGDIAEGYSVSREKKESFPLTVTSAQKNPTAFYLCASSMGQGPYGYTFGSGTRLTVV.

Worth noting for this clone: In the same sample, other DNA sequences code for this CDR3. This chain's CDR3 is CASSERQVYEQYF. CDR3 DNA sequence: TGTGCCAGCAGTGAACGGCAGGTCTACGAGCAGTACTTC. The V call is TRBV6-1, the J call TRBJ2-7; D not resolved. Per germline, CDR1 MNHNS and CDR2 SASEGT. The CDR3 is 13 amino acids. The germline V and J ends were trimmed by 2 bases and 3 bases, with 8 bases remaining between them.

V gene TRBV6-2 or TRBV6-3 combines with J gene TRBJ1-5; D is undetermined. Germline assignment: CDR1 MNHEY and CDR2 SVGEGT. Trimming pared 4 bases from V and 2 bases from J, leaving 15 bases between. The CDR3 totals 16 residues. In DNA form, the CDR3 reads TGTGCCAGCAGTTTCATTTCAGGATATGGCAATCAGCCCCAGCATTTT. It is translated as CASSFISGYGNQPQHF.

V gene TRBV28 combines with J gene TRBJ2-7, with D hard to call. Trimming left V 4 bases short and J 0 bases short, with 10 bases between. The CDR3 is 14 amino acids. The V gene's germline CDR1 is MDHEN and CDR2 SYDVKM. The CDR3 DNA follows: TGTGCCAGCAGTTCACTCGACCTCTCCTACGAGCAGTACTTC. Translated, it gives CASSSLDLSYEQYF.

This clone was counted a single time. The CDR3 region is CASSLGTAEETQYF. Here the CDR3 DNA reads TGTGCCAGCAGCTTGGGTACAGCCGAAGAGACCCAGTACTTC. This chain links TRBV11-3 with TRBJ2-5; D call uncertain. Trimming pared 3 bases from V and 3 bases from J, leaving 11 bases between. The CDR3 spans 14 residues. Germline V gene data show CDR1 as SGHNT and CDR2 as YENEEA.

The gene calls are TRBV10-2 and TRBJ1-5, with D tentatively TRBD1 (5 bases). The germline V and J ends were trimmed by 7 bases and 3 bases, with 10 bases remaining between them. Per germline, CDR1 WSHSY and CDR2 SAAADI. The CDR3 runs 13 residues. This CDR3 is CASTRDLNQPQHF. The CDR3 DNA reads as TGCGCCAGCACCCGGGACCTCAATCAGCCCCAGCATTTT.

The chain employs TRBV15 and TRBJ1-5; unclear D gene. The CDR3 runs to 15 residues. Trimming shortened V by 5 bases and J by 1 base, and 12 bases separated the two germline ends. The germline V gene has CDR1 LNHNV and CDR2 YYDKDF (reference sequence). The CDR3 spells CATSSTQPSNQPQHF. CDR3 sequence (DNA): TGTGCCACCAGCTCAACCCAGCCAAGCAATCAGCCCCAGCATTTT. The entire variable domain, with the rest obtained from reference TRBV15 and TRBJ1-5, is as follows: DAMVIQNPRYQVTQFGKPVTLSCSQTLNHNVMYWYQQKSSQAPKLLFHYYDKDFNNEADTPDNFQSRRPNTSFCFLDIRSPGLGDTAMYLCATSSTQPSNQPQHFGDGTRLSIL.

Remarks on this clone: Other DNA sequences in the sample encode the same CDR3. The V gene is TRBV28, the J gene TRBJ1-2; 8 nucleotides align to TRBD1. Germline lookup yields CDR1 MDHEN and CDR2 SYDVKM. The CDR3 length is 15 residues. The V gene end was trimmed by 5 bases and the J gene end by 8 bases; junction bases not matched to a gene: 13. Here the CDR3 reads CASSPGQGAIGGYTF. The CDR3 nucleotides are TGTGCCAGCAGTCCTGGGCAGGGGGCGATAGGGGGCTACACCTTC.

The V call is TRBV5-1, the J call TRBJ2-7; D may be TRBD1 or TRBD2 (5 bases each). This CDR3 comprises 17 residues. V dropped 4 bases and J dropped 3 bases, with 23 bases sitting between them. Looked up from germline, CDR1 is SGHRS and CDR2 is YFSETQ. The CDR3 bases are TGCGCCAGCAGCCTCATTTCCCGGGGCTCCGTAGGCTACGAGCAGTACTTC. Encoded protein: CASSLISRGSVGYEQYF.